This entry concerns a single T cell receptor beta chain. The target antigen is unknown. The data stem from a study of cytomegalovirus exposure and HLA in healthy donors. V gave up 5 bases and J gave up 5 bases; unmatched junction bases: 12. The CDR3 runs 16 residues. Germline loops: CDR1 SGHVS, CDR2 FNYEAQ. Findings and limits, study-wide: In a later analysis, parvovirus B19, influenza, CMV and Epstein-Barr virus appeared linked to several top co-occurrence clusters. One variant, a missense change in DCLRE1C, was linked in a later analysis to TCR beta V- and J-gene trimming. Cytomegalovirus-associated TCR beta chains were listed, numbering 150 to 200.

PCR was performed using 60 Vbeta and 13 Jbeta primers. The assay was immunoSEQ multiplex PCR, and TCRdb's table has in-frame clones only and misses some. The sample includes about 190,000 clones, approximately 84% of them seen just once. V usage is TRBV7-6 and J usage is TRBJ2-3, with TRBD2 matching over 8 bases. The source material was PBMCs. The receptor was isolated from a woman aged 25-40 years in good health and CMV-seropositive. The CDR3 reads CASSAESGRQRDTQYF. The CDR3 coding sequence is TGTGCCAGCAGCGCGGAAAGCGGGAGACAGAGAGATACGCAGTATTTT.